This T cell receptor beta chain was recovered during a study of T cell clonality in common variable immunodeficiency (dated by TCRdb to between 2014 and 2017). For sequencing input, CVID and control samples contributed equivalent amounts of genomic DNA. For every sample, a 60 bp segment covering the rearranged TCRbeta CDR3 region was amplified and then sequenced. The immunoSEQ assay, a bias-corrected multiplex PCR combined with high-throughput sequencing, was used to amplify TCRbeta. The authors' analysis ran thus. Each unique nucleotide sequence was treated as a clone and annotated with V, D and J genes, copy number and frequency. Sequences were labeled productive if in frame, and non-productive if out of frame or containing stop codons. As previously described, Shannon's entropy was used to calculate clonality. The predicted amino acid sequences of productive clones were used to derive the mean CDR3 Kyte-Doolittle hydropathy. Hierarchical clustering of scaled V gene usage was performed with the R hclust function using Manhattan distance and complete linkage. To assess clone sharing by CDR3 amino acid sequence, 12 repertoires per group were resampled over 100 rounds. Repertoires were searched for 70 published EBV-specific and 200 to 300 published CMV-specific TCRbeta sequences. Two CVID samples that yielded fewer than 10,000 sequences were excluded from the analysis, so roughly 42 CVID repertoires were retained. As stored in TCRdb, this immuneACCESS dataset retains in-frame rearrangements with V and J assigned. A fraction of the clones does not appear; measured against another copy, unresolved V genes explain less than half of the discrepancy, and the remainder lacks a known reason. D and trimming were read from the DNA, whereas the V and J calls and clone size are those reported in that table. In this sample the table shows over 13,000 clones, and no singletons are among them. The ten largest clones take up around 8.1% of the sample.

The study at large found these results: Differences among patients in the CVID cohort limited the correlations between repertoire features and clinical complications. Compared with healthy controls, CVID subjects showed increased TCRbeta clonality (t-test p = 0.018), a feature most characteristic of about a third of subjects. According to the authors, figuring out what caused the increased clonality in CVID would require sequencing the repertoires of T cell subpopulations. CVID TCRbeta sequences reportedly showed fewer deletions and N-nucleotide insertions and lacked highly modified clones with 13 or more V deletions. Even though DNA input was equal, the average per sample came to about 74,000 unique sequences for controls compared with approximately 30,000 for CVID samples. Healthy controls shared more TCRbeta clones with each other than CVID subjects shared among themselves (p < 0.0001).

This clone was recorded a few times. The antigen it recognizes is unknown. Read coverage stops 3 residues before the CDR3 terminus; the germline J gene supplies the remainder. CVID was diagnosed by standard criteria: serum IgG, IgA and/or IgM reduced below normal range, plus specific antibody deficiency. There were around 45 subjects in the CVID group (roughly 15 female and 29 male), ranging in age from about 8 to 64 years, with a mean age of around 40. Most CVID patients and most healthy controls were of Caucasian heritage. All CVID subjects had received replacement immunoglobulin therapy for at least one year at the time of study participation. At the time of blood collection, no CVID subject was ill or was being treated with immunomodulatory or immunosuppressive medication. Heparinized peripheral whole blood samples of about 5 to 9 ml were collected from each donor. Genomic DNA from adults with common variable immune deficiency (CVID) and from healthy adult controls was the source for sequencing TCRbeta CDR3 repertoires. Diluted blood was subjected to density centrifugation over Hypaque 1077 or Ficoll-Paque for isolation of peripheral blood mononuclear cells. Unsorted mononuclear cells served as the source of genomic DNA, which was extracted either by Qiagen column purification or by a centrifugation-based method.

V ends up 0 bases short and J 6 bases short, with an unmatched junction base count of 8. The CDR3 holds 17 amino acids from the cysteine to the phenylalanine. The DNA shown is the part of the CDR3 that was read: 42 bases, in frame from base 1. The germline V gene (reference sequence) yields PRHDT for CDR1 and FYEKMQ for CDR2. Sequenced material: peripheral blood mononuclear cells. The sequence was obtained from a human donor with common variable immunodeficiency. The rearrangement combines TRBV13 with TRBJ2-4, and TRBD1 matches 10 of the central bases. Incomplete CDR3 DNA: TGTGCCAGCAGCTTAGGCCTTATTGGACAGGGGGGAAACATT. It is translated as CASSLGLIGQGGNI. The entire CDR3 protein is CASSLGLIGQGGNIQYF.